Detailed here is one T cell receptor (beta chain). The CDR3 totals 14 residues. Germline CDR1 and CDR2: SGHRS and YFSETQ. The V and J ends lost 0 bases and 8 bases, in that order; junction bases with no gene match: 7. This entry belongs to a study of sequential checkpoint blockade in melanoma. The wider study: Both treatment sequences were followed by maintenance nivolumab.

Method: immunoSEQ multiplex PCR; TCRdb's copy keeps in-frame clones and lacks some. The table shows approximately 22,000 clones, with roughly four fifths occurring only once. As for treatment: randomized to nivolumab then ipilimumab (arm A) or the reverse (arm B). From thawed PBMCs, live CD3+CD8+ cells negative for CD19 and CD56 were sorted. The sample here was CD8+ T cells sorted from blood (inferred from file names), taken from a patient given nivolumab and ipilimumab in sequence. This TCR was sampled from a human donor with melanoma. The gene calls are TRBV5-1 and TRBJ1-2, with 7 bases aligning to TRBD1. The CDR3 loop is CASSLEATGRGYTF. The CDR3 nucleotides read TGCGCCAGCAGCTTGGAGGCGACAGGGAGAGGCTACACCTTC. Based on the CDR3 plus reference TRBV5-1 and TRBJ1-2, the full variable domain is KAGVTQTPRYLIKTRGQQVTLSCSPISGHRSVSWYQQTPGQGLQFLFEYFSETQRNKGNFPGRFSGRQFSNSRSEMNVSTLELGDSALYLCASSLEATGRGYTFGSGTRLTVV.